The entry below describes one TCR beta chain. This sample is part of a study of T-cell memory formation after mild COVID-19. Germline CDR1 is SEHNR and CDR2 is FQNEAQ (reference sequence). V was shortened by 2 bases and J by 2 bases, with 11 bases between the two germline ends. The CDR3 sequence is 15 residues long. TCRdb reprocessed the 5' RACE reads with MiXCR, giving one entry per CDR3 protein. Among about 350,000 distinct CDR3 sequences listed, 12% to 15% were seen once. The source is a man aged 18 to 29 who had mild COVID-19 (a few samples of this study predate the infection). Cell type and time point are not known. The chain has TRBV7-9 and TRBJ2-3; a possible D gene is TRBD2 (7 bases). Sequenced material: PBMCs or a T cell subset sorted from them (not recorded which). The chain's CDR3 is CASSLRGGPTDTQYF. The CDR3 nucleotides read TGTGCCAGCAGCTTAAGGGGGGGGCCCACAGATACGCAGTATTTT.